This T cell receptor beta chain stems from a study of early T cells in non-severe SARS-CoV-2 infection. Molecules of cDNA were individually given unique molecular identifiers that were attached to them. TCRdb processed the 5' RACE reads anew with MiXCR; each CDR3 protein has one entry. The sample lists 35,000 to 45,000 distinct CDR3 sequences, 5.5% to 8% occurring once. This clonotype has at least ten counts. The germline V gene encodes CDR1 SGHTA and CDR2 FQGNSA. The CDR3 loop spans 13 amino acids. Trimming took off 5 bases at V and 0 bases at J, with 5 bases between the two ends. The sample in question was whole blood, obtained at baseline. The receptor comes from an adult who was a healthcare worker with PCR-confirmed SARS-CoV-2 infection or an uninfected control (not recorded which). The gene calls are TRBV7-2 and TRBJ1-3, with D uncertain. The CDR3 DNA sequence: TGTGCCAGCAGCCCCTCCTCTGGAAACACCATATATTTT. This gives the protein CASSPSSGNTIYF. The full variable domain, in which reference TRBV7-2 and TRBJ1-3 provide the parts outside the CDR3, is GAGVSQSPSNKVTEKGKDVELRCDPISGHTALYWYRQSLGQGLEFLIYFQGNSAPDKSGLPSDRFSAERTGGSVSTLTIQRTQQEDSAVYLCASSPSSGNTIYFGEGSWLTVV.